This is a list of T cell receptor beta chains from one sample in a study of CD8+CD57+ T cells in acquired aplastic anemia. TCRdb reanalysed the reads using MiXCR and keeps one entry per CDR3 protein. Among approximately 380,000 distinct CDR3 sequences, 65% to 80% were seen once, and the ten largest hold 4%. The sample comprised sorted CD4+, CD8+, or CD8+CD57+ T cells (not recorded which) from PBMCs. Receptors originate from a human donor in good health, serving as a control. Both conserved end residues are part of each CDR3. A D gene is named only where the DNA matches it firmly. Rows give clone size only sometimes, using once, few, many, or a class for an expanded clone.

v_call	d_call	j_call	clone_size	cdr3_nt	cdr3_aa
TRBV19	-	TRBJ1-5	-	TGTGCCATATCACACATAAGGCAGCCCCAGCATTTT	CAISHIRQPQHF
TRBV20-1	-	TRBJ1-1	-	TGCAGTGCTAGAGTGAGGGGAAACACTGAAGCTTTCTTT	CSARVRGNTEAFF
TRBV5-1	-	TRBJ2-6	few	TGCGCCAGCAGCTTGGGGCAGGGGGCCAACGTCCTGACTTTC	CASSLGQGANVLTF
TRBV13	-	TRBJ1-6	few	TGTGCCAGCAGCTTAGAGGACGGGAGCTCCTATAATTCACCCCTCCACTTT	CASSLEDGSSYNSPLHF
TRBV27	TRBD2	TRBJ2-7	-	TGTGCCAGCAGAATCCGACTAGCGGGGGGACCTTATCCCTACGAGCAGTACTTC	CASRIRLAGGPYPYEQYF
TRBV7-9	TRBD1	TRBJ1-2	-	TGTGCCAGCAGCTTGGACAGGGGACCTAACTATGGCTACACCTTC	CASSLDRGPNYGYTF
TRBV20-1	-	TRBJ2-7	-	TGCAGTGCAATCCCGGGATGGGAATCCAACGAGCAGTACTTC	CSAIPGWESNEQYF
TRBV5-4	-	TRBJ2-1	-	TGTGCCAGCAGCCCTACGACCAGGCTCTACAATGAGCAGTTCTTC	CASSPTTRLYNEQFF
TRBV9	-	TRBJ2-7	-	TGTGCCAGCAGACCACTACTGGGAGTTACCAAGCAGTACTTC	CASRPLLGVTKQYF
TRBV5-1	TRBD1	TRBJ1-3	many	TGCGCCAGCAGCACCGGGACAGGGGGTGTCGGAAACACCATATATTTT	CASSTGTGGVGNTIYF
TRBV12-3/TRBV12-4	TRBD2	TRBJ2-1	-	TGTGCCAGCAGTCGTATTAGCGGGGGTAGCACAGATACGCAGTTCTTC	CASSRISGGSTDTQFF
TRBV7-9	-	TRBJ2-7	-	TGTGCCAGCAGCTTAGGACCGAACTACGAGCAGTACTTC	CASSLGPNYEQYF
TRBV7-2	-	TRBJ2-5	-	TGTGCCAGCAGCTTAGCTGGGCAACCCAACTACGAGCAAGAGACCCAGTACTTC	CASSLAGQPNYEQETQYF
TRBV2	TRBD2	TRBJ2-2	-	TGTGCCAGCAGGTTACTAGCGGTCACCGGGGAGGTGTTTTTT	CASRLLAVTGEVFF
TRBV29-1	TRBD1	TRBJ1-2	few	TGCAGCGTTGCCCCGACAGGGGCAGGGTATGGCTACACCTTC	CSVAPTGAGYGYTF
TRBV16	TRBD1	TRBJ2-5	few	TGTGCCAGCAGCCAGACAGGGGGCGTGTCCGCAGAGACCCAGTACTTC	CASSQTGGVSAETQYF
TRBV7-7	-	TRBJ2-7	many	TGTGCCAGCAGCTTAGCGTTGACAGCCGAGCAGTACTTC	CASSLALTAEQYF
TRBV10-3	-	TRBJ1-2	-	TGTGCCATCGGTGAGTCCCTGGCAGGGGATGGCAACACCTTC	CAIGESLAGDGNTF
TRBV6-5	-	TRBJ1-3	-	TGTGCCAGCATGGGGCCGAGCTCTGGAAACACCATATATTTT	CASMGPSSGNTIYF
TRBV20-1	-	TRBJ1-2	once	TGCAGTGCTAGACGCGACAGTCCCCGCGATGGCTACACCTTC	CSARRDSPRDGYTF
TRBV20-1	TRBD1	TRBJ1-6	-	TGCAGTGCTCCCGGACAGGGGGATTCACCCCTCCACTTT	CSAPGQGDSPLHF
TRBV3-1	TRBD2	TRBJ2-5	many	TGTGCCAGCAGCCAAGATTTAGCGGGGGGATTGAAGACCCAGTACTTC	CASSQDLAGGLKTQYF
TRBV7-3	-	TRBJ1-2	-	TGTGCCAGCAGCAGGACCGGTAACTATGGCTACACCTTC	CASSRTGNYGYTF
TRBV20-1	-	TRBJ1-6	once	TGCAGTGCTAGAGAGGCGAACGCACAGTTCCACTTT	CSAREANAQFHF
TRBV20-1	-	TRBJ2-1	-	TGCAGTGCTACGGACGGCGCGGGGGCACGCTACAATGAGCAGTTCTTC	CSATDGAGARYNEQFF
TRBV11-3	-	TRBJ2-7	many	TGTGCCAGCAGCGCCCAACCAGGCTACGAGCAGTACTTC	CASSAQPGYEQYF
TRBV15	-	TRBJ1-6	-	TGTGCCACCAGCACTCTAATCTACGCACCGCTCCACTTT	CATSTLIYAPLHF
TRBV12-3/TRBV12-4	-	TRBJ2-3	-	TGTGCCAGCACAGGAAAAGGACAGCACACAGATACGCAGTATTTT	CASTGKGQHTDTQYF
TRBV9	-	TRBJ2-3	-	TGTGCCAGCAGCGTAGGGGGGCGCGGAGGCACAGATACGCAGTATTTT	CASSVGGRGGTDTQYF